Reported below is one T cell receptor (beta chain). The data derive from a study of blood T cell repertoires in COVID-19. About the research overall: The study drew acute and convalescent COVID-19 samples from the United States, Italy and Spain.

Authors' methods: Amplification of reference gene primers was used by the study to estimate nucleated cell counts. Here immunoSEQ multiplex PCR was the method, and the copy in TCRdb shows in-frame clones only, minus some. V, J and clone size were drawn from that table, and D and trimming were deduced from the DNA. Found here are a few hundred thousand clones, around 91% of them singletons; the top ten hold roughly an eighth. The V and J ends lost 8 bases and 7 bases respectively, with 15 bases between them. Germline loops: CDR1 ENHRY, CDR2 SYGVKD. The CDR3 spans 14 residues. The chain has TRBV10-3 and TRBJ1-6, with a tentative D call TRBD1 (6 bases). The sample was peripheral blood. The clonotype comes from a woman in her fifties or sixties with acute or convalescent COVID-19. DNA for the CDR3: TGTGCCATCCGAGCAGGGGCGACGAATTCACCCCTCCACTTT. Residues: CAIRAGATNSPLHF.